The 26 T cell receptor beta chains in this list originate from one sample, sequenced in a study of PD-1 blockade in classical Hodgkin lymphoma (dated by TCRdb to about 2020). The library came from the immunoSEQ multiplex PCR assay. Imported from immuneACCESS, the table was reduced by TCRdb to in-frame sequences with V and J called. These copies leave out some clones; in studies compared against another copy, an unresolved V gene accounts for under half, and the cause of the remainder is not known. The sample table lists some 35,000 clones, around 89% of them with a count of one. The leading ten clones occupy 0.22% of the sample. In light of the paper, this sample's time point label describes: newly diagnosed, previously untreated cHL patient sample. Magnetic negative selection with a Miltenyi CD4+ T cell isolation kit was used to purify CD4+ T cells from thawed PBMCs. The sequenced sample was CD4+ T cells from blood. Receptors originate from a human donor with classical Hodgkin lymphoma.

The V gene is TRBV2, the J gene TRBJ1-3; D is unclear. CDR1 SNHLY and CDR2 FYNNEI come from the germline V gene. The CDR3 is made up of 14 amino acids. Trimming shortened V by 5 bases and J by 0 bases, and 8 bases separated the two germline ends. The CDR3 coding sequence is TGTGCCAGCAGTTTAGGGTTCTCTGGAAACACCATATATTTT. Its translation is CASSLGFSGNTIYF.

The rearrangement uses TRBV23-1 and TRBJ2-7; 10 bases agree with TRBD2. TRBV23-1 is given ORF status, its function remaining uncertain. V trimming: 4 bases; J trimming: 1 base; junction bases outside the gene matches: 4. The CDR3 is made up of 15 amino acids. Written as DNA, the CDR3 is TGCGCCAGCAGTCGTTGGACTAGCGGTTCCTACGAGCAGTACTTC. This gives the protein CASSRWTSGSYEQYF.

The rearrangement joins TRBV5-5 to TRBJ2-1; weak D call: TRBD2 (5 bases). Trimming left V 2 bases short and J 8 bases short, with 11 bases between. The CDR3 contains 13 residues. The germline gives CDR1 SGHKS, CDR2 YYEKEE (reference sequence). The chain's CDR3 is CASSLTGYDEQFF. The CDR3 DNA follows: TGTGCCAGCAGCTTAACGGGATACGATGAGCAGTTCTTC.

This clone was observed once. The V and J genes are TRBV18 and TRBJ1-2; 10 nucleotides line up with TRBD1. Trimming took 4 bases from V and 4 from J; bases not matched to a gene: 12. Germline values: CDR1 KGHSH, CDR2 LQKENI. The CDR3 totals 17 residues. CDR3 DNA sequence: TGTGCCAGCTCACTCCGGGACAGGGGCTTTACCCCCTATGGCTACACCTTC. This sequence encodes CASSLRDRGFTPYGYTF.

This clone was found once. The chain couples TRBV10-1 to TRBJ2-1; D is unclear. V was pared by 6 bases and J by 9 bases, with 18 bases between. CDR1 and CDR2 from the germline V gene are WNHNN and SYGVQD (reference sequence). The CDR3 extends over 14 amino acids. As DNA, the CDR3 is TGCGCCAGCAGGCCTGGGATGAGCTCGGCTGAGCAGTTCTTC. This gives the protein CASRPGMSSAEQFF.

The chain carries TRBV6-5 and TRBJ2-1; D may match TRBD1 or TRBD2 (6 bases each). Germline V gene data show CDR1 as MNHEY and CDR2 as SVGAGI. V lost 7 bases and J lost 7, with 14 bases in between. The CDR3 spans 13 residues. The CDR3 DNA sequence: TGTGCCAGCACCCGGGGGCCGGGTAATGAGCAGTTCTTC. Translated, it gives CASTRGPGNEQFF.

V and J are TRBV30 and TRBJ1-4, with D unresolved. Germline V lookup: CDR1 GTSNPN, CDR2 SVGIG (reference sequence). Trimming cost V 5 bases and J 8 bases, with 6 bases left between them. CDR3 length equals 10 residues. The CDR3 is CAWGLEKLFF. CDR3 sequence (DNA): TGTGCCTGGGGCCTAGAAAAACTGTTTTTT.

The rearrangement joins TRBV9 to TRBJ2-5, with TRBD2 matching over 11 bases. Germline V lookup: CDR1 SGDLS, CDR2 YYNGEE. V dropped 0 bases and J dropped 3; count of bases not matched to a gene: 4. The CDR3 contains 16 residues. In DNA, the CDR3 is TGTGCCAGCAGCGTAGCGTCGACTAGCGGGGAAGAGACCCAGTACTTC. Its protein product is CASSVASTSGEETQYF.

The chain links TRBV6-1 to TRBJ1-2; D remains unclear. The CDR3 consists of 15 residues. Trimming pared 0 bases from V and 4 bases from J, leaving 12 bases between. Germline V gives CDR1 MNHNS, CDR2 SASEGT. The CDR3, as DNA: TGTGCCAGCAGTGAAGCGTTTGGCAGCCTCTATGGCTACACCTTC. It is translated as CASSEAFGSLYGYTF.

In this sample, this clone turned up a few times. The chain has TRBV7-9 and TRBJ1-1; D remains ambiguous. Trimming shortened V by 7 bases and J by 4 bases, and 13 bases separated the two germline ends. CDR1 and CDR2 from the germline V gene are SEHNR and FQNEAQ (reference sequence). The CDR3 extends over 13 amino acids. The CDR3: CASKPRGGTEAFF. CDR3 DNA: TGTGCCAGCAAGCCACGAGGCGGCACTGAAGCTTTCTTT.

The chain combines TRBV18 with TRBJ1-2, with a weak D call TRBD1 (5 bases). Trimming stripped 8 bases from V and 2 bases from J, with 15 bases between. Germline-derived CDR1 and CDR2 are KGHSH and LQKENI. This CDR3 is built from 14 residues. As DNA, the CDR3 is TGTGCCAGCACTGCCGGGACGGCGAACTATGGCTACACCTTC. It translates to CASTAGTANYGYTF.

The chain has TRBV11-2 and TRBJ1-1, with D unclear. Trimming shortened V by 5 bases and J by 4 bases, and 11 bases separated the two germline ends. Germline loops: CDR1 SGHAT, CDR2 FQNNGV. The CDR3 is made up of 13 amino acids. Here the CDR3 DNA reads TGTGCCAGCAGCCCCCGTGGGATCACTGAAGCTTTCTTT. This codes for CASSPRGITEAFF.

The gene calls are TRBV19 and TRBJ2-7; no reliable D call. The CDR3 is made up of 14 amino acids. V shed 4 bases and J shed 3 bases, with 13 bases lying between them. Per the germline V gene, CDR1 is LNHDA and CDR2 is SQIVND (reference sequence). The CDR3 region is CASSTQQSGYEQYF. CDR3 sequence (DNA): TGTGCCAGTAGTACTCAACAGTCTGGCTACGAGCAGTACTTC. The variable domain in full, completed from reference TRBV19 and TRBJ2-7, reads DGGITQSPKYLFRKEGQNVTLSCEQNLNHDAMYWYRQDPGQGLRLIYYSQIVNDFQKGDIAEGYSVSREKKESFPLTVTSAQKNPTAFYLCASSTQQSGYEQYFGPGTRLTVT.

This clone came up once. The chain recombines TRBV7-2 with TRBJ1-4; 9 bases are a match to TRBD1. V dropped 3 bases and J dropped 11; count of bases not matched to a gene: 7. CDR3 length equals 14 residues. Germline V gives CDR1 SGHTA, CDR2 FQGNSA. CDR3 nucleotides: TGTGCCAGCAGCTTCGACCAACAGGGGGCGAAACTGTTTTTT. It codes for CASSFDQQGAKLFF.

The chain combines TRBV7-9 with TRBJ2-2, with 9 bases that match TRBD2. Per the germline V gene, CDR1 is SEHNR and CDR2 is FQNEAQ (reference sequence). This CDR3 contains 15 residues. The V gene end was trimmed by 1 base and the J gene end by 6 bases; junction bases not matched to a gene: 3. CDR3: CASSLGGGAAGELFF. CDR3 nucleotides: TGTGCCAGCAGCTTAGGCGGGGGGGCCGCCGGGGAGCTGTTTTTT.

The gene calls are TRBV10-3 and TRBJ2-7; D perhaps matches TRBD2 (5 bases). The germline CDR1 and CDR2 sequences are ENHRY and SYGVKD. Between the trimmed V and J ends, which lost 6 bases and 2 bases, there was a span of 14 bases. This CDR3 is 14 amino acids long. CDR3 DNA sequence: TGTGCCATCAGGCCCCGGGATTCGCCCTACGAGCAGTACTTC. This codes for CAIRPRDSPYEQYF.

This chain links TRBV7-9 with TRBJ1-3; D is unresolved. The V end was cut by 2 bases, the J end by 0 bases, with 5 bases between. Germline V CDR1 and CDR2: SEHNR, FQNEAQ (reference sequence). CDR3 length: 14 residues. CDR3 amino acids: CASSLPYSGNTIYF. CDR3 nucleotides: TGTGCCAGCAGCTTACCATACTCTGGAAACACCATATATTTT.

This clone showed up just once. The V call is TRBV5-4, the J call TRBJ2-5, with D perhaps TRBD2 (6 bases). Trimming removed 0 bases at V and 5 bases at J, with 14 bases between. Germline assignment: CDR1 SGHNT and CDR2 YYREEE (reference sequence). This CDR3 region has 15 residues. CDR3: CASSLGGAGAETQYF. Here the CDR3 DNA reads TGTGCCAGCAGCTTGGGCGGGGCGGGCGCGGAGACCCAGTACTTC.

With regard to this clone: At one boundary the junction diverges from the germline segment, which might be a read error. The chain uses TRBV20-1 and TRBJ2-1; 8 nucleotides match TRBD1. Looked up from germline, CDR1 is DFQATT and CDR2 is SNEGSKA (reference sequence). The CDR3 is made up of 11 amino acids. The CDR3 coding sequence is TGCAGTGCTCGAGACAGGGGAGAGCAGTTCTTC. This encodes CSARDRGEQFF.

The chain combines TRBV7-8 with TRBJ2-7; 7 bases are a match to TRBD1. With V trimmed by 5 bases and J by 1 base, 2 bases remained unmatched. The V gene's germline CDR1 is SGHVS and CDR2 FQNEAQ. The CDR3 sequence is 13 residues long. The CDR3, as DNA: TGTGCCAGCAGCCCGGACAGGTCCTACGAGCAGTACTTC. Its protein product is CASSPDRSYEQYF.

This clone occurred once. The V call is TRBV7-9, the J call TRBJ2-7; D might be TRBD2 (5 bases). V lost 2 bases, J lost 0 bases, and 8 bases lay in between. Germline CDR1 is SEHNR and CDR2 is FQNEAQ (reference sequence). The CDR3 contains 14 residues. In nucleotides, the CDR3 is TGTGCCAGCAGCTTAACGGGGAGCTCCTACGAGCAGTACTTC. As protein: CASSLTGSSYEQYF.

The V gene is TRBV2, the J gene TRBJ1-5; D might be TRBD1 (6 bases). The germline V and J ends were trimmed by 2 bases and 7 bases, with 15 bases remaining between them. Germline V gene lookup returns CDR1 SNHLY and CDR2 FYNNEI. The CDR3 is 15 residues long. The CDR3 is CASSELGARGQPQHF. CDR3 in DNA: TGTGCCAGCAGTGAACTGGGGGCGCGAGGACAGCCCCAGCATTTT.

This clone was seen just once. CDR3 region: CASNFSRAGELFF. The CDR3, as DNA: TGTGCCAGCAATTTCTCGCGAGCCGGGGAGCTGTTTTTT. The gene calls are TRBV11-3 and TRBJ2-2; no clear D. The germline V gene has CDR1 SGHNT and CDR2 YENEEA. V lost 7 bases to trimming and J lost 6 bases, with 12 bases between them. The CDR3 runs 13 residues. Using reference TRBV11-3 and TRBJ2-2 for the parts outside the CDR3, the full variable domain is EAGVVQSPRYKIIEKKQPVAFWCNPISGHNTLYWYLQNLGQGPELLIRYENEEAVDDSQLPKDRFSAERLKGVDSTLKIQPAELGDSAVYLCASNFSRAGELFFGEGSRLTVL.

The CDR3 DNA sequence: TGTGCCATCATGAGGCAGCTGAACACTGAAGCTTTCTTT. It is translated as CAIMRQLNTEAFF. The gene calls are TRBV10-3 and TRBJ1-1; D unclear. Trimming cost V 7 bases and J 0 bases, with 9 bases left between them. Germline V lookup: CDR1 ENHRY, CDR2 SYGVKD. The CDR3 has 13 residues.

V and J are TRBV6-1 and TRBJ1-2, with no clear D. Germline V gene sequence: CDR1 MNHNS, CDR2 SASEGT. Trimming shortened V by 4 bases and J by 5 bases, and 8 bases separated the two germline ends. The CDR3 runs 12 residues. The CDR3 coding sequence is TGTGCCAGCAGTGTGGACGGATATGGCTACACCTTC. Amino acids: CASSVDGYGYTF.

The V call is TRBV5-4, the J call TRBJ2-6; the match to TRBD2 covers 7 bases. Germline values: CDR1 SGHNT, CDR2 YYREEE (reference sequence). The V gene end was trimmed by 4 bases and the J gene end by 0 bases; junction bases not matched to a gene: 7. There are 17 residues in the CDR3. CDR3 coding DNA: TGTGCCAGCAGCGGGGGGGGTCCCCACTCTGGGGCCAACGTCCTGACTTTC. It specifies CASSGGGPHSGANVLTF.